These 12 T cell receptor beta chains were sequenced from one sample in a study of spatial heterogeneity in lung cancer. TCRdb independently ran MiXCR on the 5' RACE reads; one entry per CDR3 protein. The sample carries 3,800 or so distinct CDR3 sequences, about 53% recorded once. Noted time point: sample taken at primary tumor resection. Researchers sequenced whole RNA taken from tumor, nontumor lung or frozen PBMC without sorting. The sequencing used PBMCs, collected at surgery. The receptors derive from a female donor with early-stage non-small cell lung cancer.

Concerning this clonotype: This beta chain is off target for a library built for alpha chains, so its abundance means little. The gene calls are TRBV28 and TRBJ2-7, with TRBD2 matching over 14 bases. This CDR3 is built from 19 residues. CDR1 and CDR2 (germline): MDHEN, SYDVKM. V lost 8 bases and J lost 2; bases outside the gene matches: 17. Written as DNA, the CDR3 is TGTGCCAGCCCCCCCTTCAAGGGACTAGCGGGAGATAGGGCCTACGAGCAGTACTTC. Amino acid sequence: CASPPFKGLAGDRAYEQYF.

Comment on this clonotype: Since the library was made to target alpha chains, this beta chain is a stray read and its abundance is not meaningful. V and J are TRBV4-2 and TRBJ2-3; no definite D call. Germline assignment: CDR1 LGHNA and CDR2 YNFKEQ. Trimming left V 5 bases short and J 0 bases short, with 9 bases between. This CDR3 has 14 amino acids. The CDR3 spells CASSVGPSTDTQYF. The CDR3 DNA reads TGTGCCAGCAGCGTCGGCCCTAGCACAGATACGCAGTATTTT.

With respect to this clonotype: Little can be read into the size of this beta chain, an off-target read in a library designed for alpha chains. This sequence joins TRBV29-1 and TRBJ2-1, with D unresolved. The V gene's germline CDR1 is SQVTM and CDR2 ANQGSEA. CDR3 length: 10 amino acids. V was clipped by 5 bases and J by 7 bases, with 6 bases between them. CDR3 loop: CSVLLNEQFF. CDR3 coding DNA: TGCAGCGTTTTGCTTAATGAGCAGTTCTTC.

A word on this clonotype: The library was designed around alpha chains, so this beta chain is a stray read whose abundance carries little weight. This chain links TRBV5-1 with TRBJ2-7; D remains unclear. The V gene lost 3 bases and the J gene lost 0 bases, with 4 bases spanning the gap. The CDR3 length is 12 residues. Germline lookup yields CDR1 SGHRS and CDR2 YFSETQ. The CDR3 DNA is TGCGCCAGCAGCTCCAGCTCCTACGAGCAGTACTTC. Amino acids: CASSSSSYEQYF.

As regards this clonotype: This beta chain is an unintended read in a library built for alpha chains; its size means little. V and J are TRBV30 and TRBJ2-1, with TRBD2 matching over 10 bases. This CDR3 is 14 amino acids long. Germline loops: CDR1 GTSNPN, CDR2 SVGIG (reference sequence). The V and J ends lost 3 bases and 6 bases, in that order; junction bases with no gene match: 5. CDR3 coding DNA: TGTGCCTGGAGAGTCCTAGCGGGAGCCAATGAGCAGTTCTTC. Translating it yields CAWRVLAGANEQFF. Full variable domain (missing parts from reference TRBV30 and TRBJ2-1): SQTIHQWPATLVQPVGSPLSLECTVEGTSNPNLYWYRQAAGRGLQLLFYSVGIGQISSEVPQNLSASRPQDRQFILSSKKLLLSDSGFYLCAWRVLAGANEQFFGPGTRLTVL.

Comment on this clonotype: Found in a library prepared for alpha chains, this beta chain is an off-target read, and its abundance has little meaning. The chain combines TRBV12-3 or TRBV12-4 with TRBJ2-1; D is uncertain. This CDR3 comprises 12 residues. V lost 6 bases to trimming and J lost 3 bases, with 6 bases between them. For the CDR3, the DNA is TGTGCCAGCAGGATAGGCTACAATGAGCAGTTCTTC. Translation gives CASRIGYNEQFF.

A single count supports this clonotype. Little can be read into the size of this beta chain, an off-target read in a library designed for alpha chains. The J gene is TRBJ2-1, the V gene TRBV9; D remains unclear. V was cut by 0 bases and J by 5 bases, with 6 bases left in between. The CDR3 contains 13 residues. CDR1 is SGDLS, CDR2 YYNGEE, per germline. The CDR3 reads CASSVGTNNEQFF. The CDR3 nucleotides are TGTGCCAGCAGCGTAGGGACCAACAATGAGCAGTTCTTC. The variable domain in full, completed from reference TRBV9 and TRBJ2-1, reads DSGVTQTPKHLITATGQRVTLRCSPRSGDLSVYWYQQSLDQGLQFLIQYYNGEERAKGNILERFSAQQFPDLHSELNLSSLELGDSALYFCASSVGTNNEQFFGPGTRLTVL.

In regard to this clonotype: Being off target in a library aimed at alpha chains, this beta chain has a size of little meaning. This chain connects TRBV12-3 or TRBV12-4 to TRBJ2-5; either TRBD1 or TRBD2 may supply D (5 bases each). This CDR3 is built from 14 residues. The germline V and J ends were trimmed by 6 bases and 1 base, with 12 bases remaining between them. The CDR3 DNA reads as TGTGCCAGCAGATACCGGGACGCCCAAGAGACCCAGTACTTC. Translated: CASRYRDAQETQYF.

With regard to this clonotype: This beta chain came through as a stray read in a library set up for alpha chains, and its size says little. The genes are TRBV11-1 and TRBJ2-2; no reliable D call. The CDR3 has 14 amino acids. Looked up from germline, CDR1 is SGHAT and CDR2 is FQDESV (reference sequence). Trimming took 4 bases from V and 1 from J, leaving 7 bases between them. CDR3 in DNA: TGTGCCAGCAGCTCCTACAGGAACACCGGGGAGCTGTTTTTT. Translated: CASSSYRNTGELFF.

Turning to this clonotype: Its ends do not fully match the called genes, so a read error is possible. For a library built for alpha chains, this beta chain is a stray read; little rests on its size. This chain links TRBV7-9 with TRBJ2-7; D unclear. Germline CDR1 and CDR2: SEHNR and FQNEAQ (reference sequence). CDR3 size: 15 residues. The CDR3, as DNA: TGTGCTAGCAGCTCCGAGACATCTTACTCCTACGAGCAGTACTTC. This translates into CASSSETSYSYEQYF.

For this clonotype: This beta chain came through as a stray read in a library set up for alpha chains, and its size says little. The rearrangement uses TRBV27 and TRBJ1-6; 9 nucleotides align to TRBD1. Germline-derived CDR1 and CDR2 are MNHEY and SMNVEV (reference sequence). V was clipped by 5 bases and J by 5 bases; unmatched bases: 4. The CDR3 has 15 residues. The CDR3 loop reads CASSMRTGDNSPLHF. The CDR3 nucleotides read TGTGCCAGCAGTATGCGGACAGGGGATAATTCACCCCTCCACTTT.

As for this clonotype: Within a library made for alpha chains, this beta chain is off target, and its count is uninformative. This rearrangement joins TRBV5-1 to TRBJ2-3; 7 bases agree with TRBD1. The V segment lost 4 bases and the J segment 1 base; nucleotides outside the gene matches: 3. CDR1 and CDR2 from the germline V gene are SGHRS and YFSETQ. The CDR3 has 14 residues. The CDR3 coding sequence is TGCGCCAGCAGCACTGGACAGGGCACAGATACGCAGTATTTT. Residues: CASSTGQGTDTQYF. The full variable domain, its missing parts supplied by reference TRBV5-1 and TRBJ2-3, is KAGVTQTPRYLIKTRGQQVTLSCSPISGHRSVSWYQQTPGQGLQFLFEYFSETQRNKGNFPGRFSGRQFSNSRSEMNVSTLELGDSALYLCASSTGQGTDTQYFGPGTRLTVL.